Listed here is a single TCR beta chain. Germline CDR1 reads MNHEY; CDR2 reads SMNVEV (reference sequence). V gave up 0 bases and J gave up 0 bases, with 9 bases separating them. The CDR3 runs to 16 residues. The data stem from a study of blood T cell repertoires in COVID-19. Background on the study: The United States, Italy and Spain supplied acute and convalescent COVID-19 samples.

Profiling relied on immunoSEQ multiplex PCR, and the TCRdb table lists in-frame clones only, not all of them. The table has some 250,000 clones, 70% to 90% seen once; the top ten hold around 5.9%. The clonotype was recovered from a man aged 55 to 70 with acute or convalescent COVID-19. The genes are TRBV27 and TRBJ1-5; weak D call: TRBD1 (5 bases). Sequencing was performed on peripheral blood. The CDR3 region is CASSLSGGNSNQPQHF. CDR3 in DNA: TGTGCCAGCAGTTTATCTGGGGGGAATAGCAATCAGCCCCAGCATTTT.